These T cell receptor beta chains were read from a single sample in a study of glioma-infiltrating T cells. TCRdb used MiXCR to reprocess the multiplex PCR reads, holding one entry per CDR3 protein. The table records about 140,000 distinct CDR3 sequences, more than 35% of them present only once. Sequenced: glioma tissue, nonneoplastic brain tissue, or PBMCs (not recorded which). These receptors were collected from a human donor with low-grade glioma or glioblastoma, undergoing nonglioma brain surgery, or in good health (not recorded which). Both conserved end residues are trimmed from each CDR3.

V gene	J gene	CDR3 protein
TRBV6-6	TRBJ1-5	ASSYSQGVKQPQH
TRBV6-2/TRBV6-3	TRBJ2-5	ASRLQGEWETQY
TRBV4-1	TRBJ2-2	ASSQDRGYNTGELF
TRBV6-1	TRBJ1-6	ASGDRTENSPLH
TRBV4-1	TRBJ1-4	ASSQGGASGEKLF
TRBV28	TRBJ1-6	ASSLGLLNSPLH
TRBV6-1	TRBJ1-5	ASRSKNQPQH
TRBV11-2	TRBJ2-1	ASSRSPYNEQF
TRBV6-1	TRBJ1-1	ASSQDTPEAF
TRBV28	TRBJ1-2	ASSLIWTVHGYT
TRBV6-1	TRBJ2-1	ASSLRDPRYNEQF
TRBV14	TRBJ2-1	ASSREWGNEQF
TRBV7-2	TRBJ2-7	ASSFTRSMTGFYEQY
TRBV28	TRBJ1-2	ASSTGGKGYT
TRBV4-1	TRBJ1-5	ASSQDFQGQLYYSNQPQH
TRBV7-9	TRBJ2-5	ASSPGTGGFPETQY
TRBV6-5	TRBJ2-6	ASSYSTGGANVLT
TRBV28	TRBJ1-6	ASSFQEPLH
TRBV27	TRBJ1-3	ASSPLDSTSGNTIY
TRBV27	TRBJ2-7	ASSLLAGNEQY
TRBV19	TRBJ2-1	ASSSGTGMPYNEQF
TRBV6-5	TRBJ1-5	ASRLAGSANQPQH
TRBV5-5	TRBJ2-1	ASSLERDSRYNEQF
TRBV7-2	TRBJ2-3	ASRSLAESTDTQY
TRBV7-9	TRBJ1-6	ASSLGGTNSPLH
TRBV4-1	TRBJ2-7	ASSQSLDNEQY
TRBV10-2	TRBJ1-6	ASRAKDRTARYNSPLH
TRBV11-1	TRBJ1-2	ASSPQGLGGYT
TRBV6-1	TRBJ1-1	ASSTVSIRREWSTEAF
TRBV27	TRBJ2-7	ASSPGPVGQY
TRBV6-1	TRBJ1-6	ASSELQGWDSPLH
TRBV28	TRBJ1-1	ASGQGDRYTEAF
TRBV12-3/TRBV12-4	TRBJ2-1	ASSFRGQGEQF
TRBV3-1	TRBJ1-1	ASSHSGTANTEAF
TRBV20-1	TRBJ2-7	SARLVAGGAGDEQY
TRBV27	TRBJ2-3	ASSLSHGHTQY
TRBV6-1	TRBJ2-1	ASSDGVAIMHEQF
TRBV20-1	TRBJ1-5	SAKNRDGQPQH
TRBV15	TRBJ1-6	ATSRDSGGSPPH
TRBV6-1	TRBJ2-5	ASSAQPGLAGLGQETQY
TRBV4-2	TRBJ1-5	ASSQEPGQWDWPQH
TRBV6-1	TRBJ2-3	ASSDTGTRSTDTQY
TRBV7-6	TRBJ2-7	ASSPTGSGEQY
TRBV4-3	TRBJ1-1	ASSQGVRGWTEAF
TRBV15	TRBJ2-7	ATSRGPGVGEQY
TRBV2	TRBJ2-3	ASSDSGAPTDTQY
TRBV7-2	TRBJ2-7	ASTLQGEQY
TRBV6-1	TRBJ2-1	ASSLQQGYEQF
TRBV28	TRBJ2-1	ASSQYSGSLRRPSQF
TRBV7-2	TRBJ2-7	ASSLGSRQDSYEQY